This T cell receptor (beta chain) was captured in a study of T cell responses to AZD1222 COVID-19 vaccine. Overall study results and limits: Clonal diversity was possibly underestimated; the donors were predominantly white British and more often female. The study identified only a handful of AZD1222 recipients as seropositive at baseline. Along spike, vaccine-associated CD4 TCRs were found throughout, with dominance at 160-218 and 743-854. The study found Spike-specific TCR breadth and depth rose after two AZD1222 doses.

Profiling relied on immunoSEQ multiplex PCR, and the TCRdb table lists in-frame clones only, not all of them. Of about 140,000 clones detected, around 92% appear once; the ten largest clones hold roughly 3.5%. Notes on this clone: Its antigen is as yet unknown.

Germline CDR1 KGHDR, CDR2 SFDVKD. There are 12 residues in the CDR3. The trim removed 10 bases at V and 9 bases at J, leaving 3 bases unmatched. The sequence was collected from an adult who received the AZD1222 COVID-19 vaccine. The chain couples TRBV24-1 to TRBJ2-1; TRBD1 agrees at 12 bases. This specimen was peripheral blood, taken 28 days after the second AZD1222 dose. The CDR3 region has the DNA TGTGCCACGGGGACAGGGGGCACTGAGCAGTTCTTC. The encoded protein is CATGTGGTEQFF.